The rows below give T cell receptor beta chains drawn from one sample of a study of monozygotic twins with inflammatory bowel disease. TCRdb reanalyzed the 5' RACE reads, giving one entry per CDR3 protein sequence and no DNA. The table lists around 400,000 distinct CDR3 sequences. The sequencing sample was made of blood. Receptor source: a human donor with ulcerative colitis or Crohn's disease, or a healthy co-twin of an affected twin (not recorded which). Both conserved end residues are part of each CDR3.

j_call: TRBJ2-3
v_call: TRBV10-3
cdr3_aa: CAIRSSSGSVIRDTQYF

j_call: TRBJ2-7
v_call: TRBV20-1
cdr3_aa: CSARARTGTSGTSYEQYF

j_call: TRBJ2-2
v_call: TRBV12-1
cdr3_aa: CASSSTPGELFF

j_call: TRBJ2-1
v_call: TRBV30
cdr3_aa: CAWSRWGAYNEQFF

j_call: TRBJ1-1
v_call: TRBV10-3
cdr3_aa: CAITPDRASEAFF

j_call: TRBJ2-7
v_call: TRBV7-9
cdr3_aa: CASSLSNRAAYEQYF

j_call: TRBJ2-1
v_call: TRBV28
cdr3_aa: CASSQLPPRDEQFF

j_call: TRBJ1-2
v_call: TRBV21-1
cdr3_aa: CASSTLDGEGYTF

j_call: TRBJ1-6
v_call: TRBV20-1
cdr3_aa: CSARDKKTGDPRLHF

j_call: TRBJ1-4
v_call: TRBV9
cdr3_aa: CASSSAPVKGEKLFF